These 10 T cell receptor beta chains originate from one sample sequenced in a study of T cell responses to AZD1222 COVID-19 vaccine. Repertoires were generated with immunoSEQ multiplex PCR, while TCRdb's copy carries only in-frame clones and drops some. The profile shows 70,000 to 95,000 clones, just under 90% of them singletons. Sequenced here: peripheral blood, sampled on day 0 of MenACWY control vaccination. The receptors come from an adult in good health.

This clone was picked up one time. The chain carries TRBV19 and TRBJ1-1; tentatively, D is TRBD1 (5 bases). The V and J ends lost 0 bases and 5 bases respectively, with 10 bases between them. Germline values: CDR1 LNHDA, CDR2 SQIVND (reference sequence). The CDR3 covers 14 residues. DNA for the CDR3: TGTGCCAGTAGTATAGAGGATAGGGGAACTGAAGCTTTCTTT. Amino acid sequence: CASSIEDRGTEAFF.

This chain links TRBV19 with TRBJ2-2; D possibly corresponds to TRBD1 (6 bases). Germline V lookup: CDR1 LNHDA, CDR2 SQIVND (reference sequence). The V end was cut by 10 bases, the J end by 7 bases, with 19 bases between. This CDR3 spans 14 amino acids. The DNA for the CDR3 is TGTGCCACAGATTCAGGGGTACGGGTCGGGGAGCTGTTTTTT. Its protein product is CATDSGVRVGELFF.

With regard to this clone: Other nucleotide sequences from this sample produce the same CDR3. V and J are TRBV4-1 and TRBJ1-2; no definite D call. CDR1 and CDR2 from the germline V gene are MGHRA and YSYEKL. The CDR3 contains 13 residues. V gave up 1 base and J gave up 8 bases, with 11 bases separating them. DNA for the CDR3: TGCGCCAGCAGCCAAGTTCCGGCAGACGGCTACACCTTC. Translated, it gives CASSQVPADGYTF.

V and J are TRBV5-5 and TRBJ1-2; perhaps TRBD1 as D (5 bases). Germline V gene data show CDR1 as SGHKS and CDR2 as YYEKEE (reference sequence). CDR3 size: 13 residues. V was trimmed by 3 bases and J by 3 bases, leaving 9 bases between them. As DNA, the CDR3 is TGTGCCAGCAGCTCCCGGGACGACTATGGCTACACCTTC. Protein: CASSSRDDYGYTF. Together with reference TRBV5-5 and TRBJ1-2, the CDR3 gives the full variable domain: DAGVTQSPTHLIKTRGQQVTLRCSPISGHKSVSWYQQVLGQGPQFIFQYYEKEERGRGNFPDRFSARQFPNYSSELNVNALLLGDSALYLCASSSRDDYGYTFGSGTRLTVV.

This clone was recorded only once. This chain links TRBV7-2 with TRBJ2-2; D unclear. With 2 bases removed from V and 6 bases from J, the gap between germline ends came to 7 bases. CDR1 is SGHTA and CDR2 is FQGNSA in the germline V gene. The CDR3 loop spans 13 amino acids. CDR3 nucleotides: TGTGCCAGCAGCTTACCCCCGCCCGGGGAGCTGTTTTTT. Its translation: CASSLPPPGELFF.

This chain's CDR3 is CAISGGQGDEKLFF. The CDR3 coding sequence is TGTGCCATCAGTGGGGGACAGGGAGATGAAAAACTGTTTTTT. The chain couples TRBV10-3 to TRBJ1-4; TRBD1 aligns across 9 bases. This CDR3 has 14 amino acids. CDR1 is ENHRY, CDR2 SYGVKD, per germline. J lost 6 bases, V lost 4 bases, and 3 bases had no gene match.

The rearrangement joins TRBV5-1 to TRBJ2-7; D gene unclear. Trimming removed 4 bases at V and 3 bases at J, with 17 bases between. The germline gives CDR1 SGHRS, CDR2 YFSETQ. This CDR3 has 15 amino acids. The CDR3 reads CASSKSWQANYEQYF. CDR3 coding DNA: TGCGCCAGCAGCAAATCGTGGCAGGCCAACTACGAGCAGTACTTC.

The rearrangement joins TRBV6-5 to TRBJ1-3, with TRBD1 matching 8 bases. CDR3 length: 14 residues. Germline V lookup: CDR1 MNHEY, CDR2 SVGAGI. V lost 6 bases, J lost 5 bases, and 6 bases stayed unmatched. CDR3 in amino acids: CASRPGQARNTIYF. In DNA, the CDR3 is TGTGCCAGCAGGCCGGGACAGGCTAGAAACACCATATATTTT.

The chain links TRBV30 to TRBJ1-4; 7 bases fit TRBD1. CDR1 GTSNPN and CDR2 SVGIG come from the germline V gene (reference sequence). This CDR3 spans 15 amino acids. After removal of 5 bases from V and 3 bases from J, the junction contained 9 bases not matched to a gene. CDR3 in amino acids: CAWGTVGRPNEKLFF. CDR3 coding DNA: TGTGCCTGGGGGACAGTCGGGAGACCTAATGAAAAACTGTTTTTT. Drawing the rest from reference TRBV30 and TRBJ1-4, the complete variable domain is SQTIHQWPATLVQPVGSPLSLECTVEGTSNPNLYWYRQAAGRGLQLLFYSVGIGQISSEVPQNLSASRPQDRQFILSSKKLLLSDSGFYLCAWGTVGRPNEKLFFGSGTQLSVL.

CDR3 sequence: CASSPDGGGTGELFF. In DNA form, the CDR3 reads TGTGCCAGCAGCCCGGACGGGGGGGGTACCGGGGAGCTGTTTTTT. This chain uses TRBV5-4 with TRBJ2-2; the match to TRBD2 covers 8 bases. Unmatched junction bases numbered 7, after V lost 4 bases and J lost 5 bases. The CDR3 loop spans 15 amino acids. Germline V CDR1 and CDR2: SGHNT, YYREEE (reference sequence).